This TCR beta chain was recovered during a study of spatial heterogeneity in lung cancer. At the level of the study: Averaged across combinations, each unique TCR and UMI pairing appeared more than ten times in raw reads, which were uncorrected. General study points: Ubiquitous expanded tumor TCRs appeared in blood more at resection than follow-up.

This clonotype showed up many times. Its antigen is unidentified. Every molecule of TCR cDNA had its own unique molecular identifier. From the 5' RACE reads, TCRdb called clonotypes with MiXCR, one entry per CDR3 protein. This sample has over 45,000 distinct CDR3 sequences, with approximately 5% found just once. V shed 2 bases and J 2 bases; nucleotides not matched to a gene: 2. Germline V lookup: CDR1 MNHEY, CDR2 SVGAGI. The CDR3 sequence is 14 residues long. Stated time point: sample taken at primary tumor resection. Unsorted samples of tumor, nontumor lung or frozen PBMC had their whole RNA sequenced.

Material: PBMCs, obtained at surgery. The source is a male donor with early-stage non-small cell lung cancer. V and J are TRBV6-5 and TRBJ2-7; 8 bases are shared with TRBD1. This chain's CDR3 is CASSYGTGAYEQYF. The CDR3 DNA is TGTGCCAGCAGTTACGGGACAGGAGCCTACGAGCAGTACTTC.